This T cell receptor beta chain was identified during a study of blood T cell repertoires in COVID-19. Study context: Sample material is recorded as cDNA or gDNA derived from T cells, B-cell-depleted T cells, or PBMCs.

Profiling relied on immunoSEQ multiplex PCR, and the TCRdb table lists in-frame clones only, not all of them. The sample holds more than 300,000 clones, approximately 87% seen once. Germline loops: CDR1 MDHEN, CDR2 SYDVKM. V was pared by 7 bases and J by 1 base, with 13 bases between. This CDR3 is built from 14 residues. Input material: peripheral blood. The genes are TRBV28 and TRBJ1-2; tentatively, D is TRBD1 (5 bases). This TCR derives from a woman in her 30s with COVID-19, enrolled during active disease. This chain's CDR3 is CASTFQGFNYGYTF. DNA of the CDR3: TGTGCCAGCACTTTCCAGGGATTTAACTATGGCTACACCTTC.